The source of this T cell receptor beta chain is a study of Ad26.COV2.S vaccination and SARS-CoV-2 variants. Study-level findings and limits: Analyses that measured TCR breadth and depth may have underestimated total T cell responses. With respect to non-spike TCR breadth, vaccine and placebo recipients were similar. Higher spike-specific TCR breadth was found in vaccine recipients than in placebo recipients.

The CDR3 consists of 14 residues. V lost 2 bases and J 3 bases, leaving 12 bases between the germline ends. Per germline, CDR1 SGHKS and CDR2 YYEKEE (reference sequence). Noted treatment: around 19 received Ad26.COV2.S at low or high dose, single or two shots; 5 received placebo; per-sample allocation not given. Vaccine and placebo recipients were sampled on day 63 after the first injection. Assay: immunoSEQ multiplex PCR; the TCRdb copy retains only in-frame clones and omits some. Of approximately 410,000 clones listed, around 93% were seen once; the top ten hold more than 1.5%. This clone was observed a single time. Its matching antigen is unknown.

Here the sequenced sample was peripheral blood, taken in a trial of Ad26.COV2.S vaccine versus placebo. This clonotype was sampled from a person aged 18-65 years who received the Ad26.COV2.S COVID-19 vaccine or a placebo. The rearrangement links TRBV5-5 to TRBJ2-7; D gene uncertain. CDR3 DNA: TGTGCCAGCAGCTTTTATGGTCAGCACTACGAGCAGTACTTC. Protein: CASSFYGQHYEQYF.